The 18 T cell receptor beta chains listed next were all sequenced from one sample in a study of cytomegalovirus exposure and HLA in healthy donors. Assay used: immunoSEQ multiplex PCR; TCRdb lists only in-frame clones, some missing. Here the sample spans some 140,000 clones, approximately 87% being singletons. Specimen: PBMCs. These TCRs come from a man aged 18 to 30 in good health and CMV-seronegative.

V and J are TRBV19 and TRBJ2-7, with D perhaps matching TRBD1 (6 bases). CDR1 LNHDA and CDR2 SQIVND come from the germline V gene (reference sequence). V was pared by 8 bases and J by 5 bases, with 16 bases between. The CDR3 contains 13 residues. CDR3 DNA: TGTGCCAGTCGCCGCAGGGGTAGTCACGAGCAGTACTTC. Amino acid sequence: CASRRRGSHEQYF.

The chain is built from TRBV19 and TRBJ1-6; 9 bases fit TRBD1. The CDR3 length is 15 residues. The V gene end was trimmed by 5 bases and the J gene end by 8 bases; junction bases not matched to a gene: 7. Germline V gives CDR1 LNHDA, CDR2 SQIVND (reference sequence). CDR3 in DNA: TGTGCCAGTAGTCTCCCGGGACAGGGACATTCACCCCTCCACTTT. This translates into CASSLPGQGHSPLHF.

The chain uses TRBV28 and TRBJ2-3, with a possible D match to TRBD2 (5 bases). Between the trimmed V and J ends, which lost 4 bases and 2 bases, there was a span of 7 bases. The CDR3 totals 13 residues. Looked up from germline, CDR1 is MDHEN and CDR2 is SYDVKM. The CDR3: CASSSGLTDTQYF. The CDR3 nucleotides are TGTGCCAGCAGTTCCGGACTCACAGATACGCAGTATTTT.

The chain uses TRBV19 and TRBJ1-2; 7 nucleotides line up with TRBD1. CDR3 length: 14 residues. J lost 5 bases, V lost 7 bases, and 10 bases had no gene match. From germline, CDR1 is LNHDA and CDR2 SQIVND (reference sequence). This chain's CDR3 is CASIPDRSSYGYTF. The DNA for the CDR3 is TGTGCCAGTATCCCGGACAGGTCGTCTTATGGCTACACCTTC.

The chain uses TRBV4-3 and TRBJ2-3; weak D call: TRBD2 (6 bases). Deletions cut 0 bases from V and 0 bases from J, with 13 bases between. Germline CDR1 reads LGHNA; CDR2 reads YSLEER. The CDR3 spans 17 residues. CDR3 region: CASSQEFSGSSTDTQYF. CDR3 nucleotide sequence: TGCGCCAGCAGCCAAGAGTTTAGCGGCTCTAGCACAGATACGCAGTATTTT.

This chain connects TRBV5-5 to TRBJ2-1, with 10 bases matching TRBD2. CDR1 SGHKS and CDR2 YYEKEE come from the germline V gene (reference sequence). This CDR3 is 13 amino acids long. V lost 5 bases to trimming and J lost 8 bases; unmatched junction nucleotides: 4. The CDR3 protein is CASSLSGRDEQFF. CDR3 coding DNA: TGTGCCAGCAGTCTGAGCGGGAGGGATGAGCAGTTCTTC.

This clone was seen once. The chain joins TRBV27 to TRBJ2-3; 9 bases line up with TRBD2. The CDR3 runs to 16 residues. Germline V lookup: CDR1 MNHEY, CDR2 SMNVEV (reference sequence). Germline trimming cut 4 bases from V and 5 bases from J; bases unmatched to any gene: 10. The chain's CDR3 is CASSSLQAGGVDTQYF. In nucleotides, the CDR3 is TGTGCCAGCAGTTCCTTACAGGCGGGGGGGGTAGATACGCAGTATTTT.

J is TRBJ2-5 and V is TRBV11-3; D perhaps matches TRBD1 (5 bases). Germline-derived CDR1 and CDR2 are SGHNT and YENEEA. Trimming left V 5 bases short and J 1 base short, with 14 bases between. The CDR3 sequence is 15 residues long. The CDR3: CASSINGHLQETQYF. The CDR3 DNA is TGTGCCAGCAGCATAAACGGACACCTCCAAGAGACCCAGTACTTC.

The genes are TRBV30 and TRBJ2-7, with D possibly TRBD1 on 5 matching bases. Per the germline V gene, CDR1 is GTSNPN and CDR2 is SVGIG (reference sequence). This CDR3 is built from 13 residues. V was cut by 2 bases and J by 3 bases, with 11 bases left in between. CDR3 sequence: CAWSMGLLYEQYF. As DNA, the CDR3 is TGTGCCTGGAGTATGGGGCTGCTCTACGAGCAGTACTTC.

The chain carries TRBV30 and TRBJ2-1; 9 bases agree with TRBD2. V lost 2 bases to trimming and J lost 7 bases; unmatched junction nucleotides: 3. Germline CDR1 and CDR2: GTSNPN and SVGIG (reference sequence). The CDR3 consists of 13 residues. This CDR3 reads CAWSWTSDNEQFF. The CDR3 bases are TGTGCCTGGAGTTGGACTAGCGATAATGAGCAGTTCTTC.

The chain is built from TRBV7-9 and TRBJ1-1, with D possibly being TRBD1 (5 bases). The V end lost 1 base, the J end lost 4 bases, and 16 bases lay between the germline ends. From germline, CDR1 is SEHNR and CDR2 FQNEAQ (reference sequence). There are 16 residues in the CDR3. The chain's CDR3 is CASSLGAGRGVTEAFF. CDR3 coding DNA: TGTGCCAGCAGCTTAGGCGCGGGGCGCGGGGTCACTGAAGCTTTCTTT. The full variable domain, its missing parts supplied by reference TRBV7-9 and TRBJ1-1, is DTGVSQNPRHKITKRGQNVTFRCDPISEHNRLYWYRQTLGQGPEFLTYFQNEAQLEKSRLLSDRFSAERPKGSFSTLEIQRTEQGDSAMYLCASSLGAGRGVTEAFFGQGTRLTVV.

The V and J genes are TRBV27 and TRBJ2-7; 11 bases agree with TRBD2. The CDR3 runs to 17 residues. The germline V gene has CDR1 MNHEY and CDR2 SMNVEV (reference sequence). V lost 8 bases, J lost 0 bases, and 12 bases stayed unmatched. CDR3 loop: CASRPGLAADLSYEQYF. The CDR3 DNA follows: TGTGCCAGCCGTCCGGGACTAGCGGCCGACCTCTCCTACGAGCAGTACTTC.

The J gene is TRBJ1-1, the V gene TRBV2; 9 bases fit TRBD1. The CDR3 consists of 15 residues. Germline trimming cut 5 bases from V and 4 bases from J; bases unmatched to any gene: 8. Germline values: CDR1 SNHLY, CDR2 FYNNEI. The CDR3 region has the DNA TGTGCCAGCAGTTACCCCGGGACAGGGCTCACTGAAGCTTTCTTT. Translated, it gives CASSYPGTGLTEAFF.

This CDR3 is CASSLVSARLEAFF. In DNA form, the CDR3 reads TGTGCCAGCAGCTTAGTGTCCGCCCGGTTGGAAGCTTTCTTT. V is TRBV7-8 and J is TRBJ1-1, with D unclear. The V gene's germline CDR1 is SGHVS and CDR2 FQNEAQ. V lost 1 base, J lost 8 bases, and 14 bases lay in between. This CDR3 is 14 amino acids long.

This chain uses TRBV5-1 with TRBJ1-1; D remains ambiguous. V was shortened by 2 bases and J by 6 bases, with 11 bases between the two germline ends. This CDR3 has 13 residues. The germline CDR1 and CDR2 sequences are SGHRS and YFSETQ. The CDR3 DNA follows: TGCGCCAGCAGCTTACACAGCCAACCTGAAGCTTTCTTT. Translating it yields CASSLHSQPEAFF.

The CDR3 region has the DNA TGTGCCAGCAGCGCCGGGATCTCCTACGAGCAGTACTTC. This encodes CASSAGISYEQYF. V is TRBV13 and J is TRBJ2-7; D is perhaps TRBD2 (5 bases). Germline-derived CDR1 and CDR2 are PRHDT and FYEKMQ (reference sequence). The CDR3 covers 13 residues. V lost 5 bases and J lost 0, with 8 bases in between.

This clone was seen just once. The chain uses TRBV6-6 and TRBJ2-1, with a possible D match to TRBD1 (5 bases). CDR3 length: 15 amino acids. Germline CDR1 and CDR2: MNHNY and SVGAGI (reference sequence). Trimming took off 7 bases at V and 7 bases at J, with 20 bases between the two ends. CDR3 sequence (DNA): TGTGCCAGCACCGCAGGTGGGGCCCAAAATAATGAGCAGTTCTTC. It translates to CASTAGGAQNNEQFF.

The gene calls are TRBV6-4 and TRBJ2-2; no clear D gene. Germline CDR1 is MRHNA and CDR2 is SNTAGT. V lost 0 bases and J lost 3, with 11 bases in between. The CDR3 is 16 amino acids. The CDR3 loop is CASSDSVTTHTGELFF. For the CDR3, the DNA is TGTGCCAGCAGTGACTCTGTGACAACACACACCGGGGAGCTGTTTTTT.